These T cell receptor beta chains were read from a single sample in a study of T and B cells in COVID-19 patients. TCRdb re-called the multiplex PCR reads through MiXCR, storing one row per CDR3 protein. The data show about 8,400 distinct CDR3 sequences, 20% to 30% seen once. The sequenced sample consisted of blood. These receptors were collected from a human donor who had recovered from COVID-19. CDR3s include the opening cysteine and the closing phenylalanine or tryptophan. The D gene is left open where the match is weak. Only part of the rows carry a size: once, few, many, or a class if the clone is expanded.

length	size	D	V	J	DNA	CDR3
13	few	-	TRBV24-1	TRBJ2-7	TGTGCCACCAGTGATACTACATCCTACGAGCAGTACTTC	CATSDTTSYEQYF
18	-	-	TRBV7-9	TRBJ2-3	TGTGCCAGCAGCTTTCGGTTTGTGAATCAGGGTAGCACAGATACGCAGTATTTT	CASSFRFVNQGSTDTQYF
17	medium-sized	TRBD2	TRBV19	TRBJ2-1	TGTGCCAGTAGTACCTCCCGGACTAGCGGGAAGTGGGGTGAGCAGTTCTTC	CASSTSRTSGKWGEQFF
16	few	TRBD2	TRBV7-6	TRBJ2-3	TGTGCCAGCAGCTTTGCTAGCGGGGGGGCTACAGATACGCAGTATTTT	CASSFASGGATDTQYF
15	-	-	TRBV12-3/TRBV12-4	TRBJ2-3	TGTGCCAGCAGTTTGGGGGTTAGCGGCACAGATACGCAGTATTTT	CASSLGVSGTDTQYF
15	many	TRBD2	TRBV12-3/TRBV12-4	TRBJ2-7	TGTGCCAGCAGTTCAGAAGCGGGAGTTTCCTACGAGCAGTACTTC	CASSSEAGVSYEQYF
16	many	-	TRBV7-6	TRBJ2-7	TGTGCCAGCAGCTCGGCCCCGGGCCCTAACTCCTACGAGCAGTACTTC	CASSSAPGPNSYEQYF
12	many	-	TRBV5-4	TRBJ1-1	TGTGCCAGCAGCTTGGTACAGTCAGAAGCTTTCTTT	CASSLVQSEAFF
14	many	-	TRBV10-3	TRBJ1-6	TGTGCCATCAGCCTCTTAGGGGGGAATTCACCCCTCCACTTT	CAISLLGGNSPLHF
16	medium-sized	TRBD2	TRBV6-1	TRBJ2-3	TGTGCCAGCAGTGAAATATGGGGGGGTTCCCCAGATACGCAGTATTTT	CASSEIWGGSPDTQYF
16	-	TRBD2	TRBV7-2	TRBJ2-1	TGTGCCAGCAGCCTCGGTTCTAGCGGGGGGTGGAATGAGCAGTTCTTC	CASSLGSSGGWNEQFF
15	medium-sized	TRBD1	TRBV6-5	TRBJ1-6	TGTGCCAGCAGTTCGCCCGGGACAGGGCAATCACCCCTCCACTTT	CASSSPGTGQSPLHF
11	large	-	TRBV29-1	TRBJ2-3	TGCAGCGCCCTGGACACAGATACGCAGTATTTT	CSALDTDTQYF
15	medium-sized	TRBD2	TRBV5-5	TRBJ2-2	TGTGCCAGCAGCAGACTAGCGGAGAAGACCGGGGAGCTGTTTTTT	CASSRLAEKTGELFF
16	-	TRBD1	TRBV9	TRBJ2-7	TGTGCCAGCAGCGTACTAGGCACAACGGGACAGAACGAGCAGTACTTC	CASSVLGTTGQNEQYF
15	many	-	TRBV6-5	TRBJ1-6	TGTGCCAGCAGTTACTCGAACAGGGTTAAGTCACCCCTCCACTTT	CASSYSNRVKSPLHF
13	medium-sized	TRBD1	TRBV5-4	TRBJ2-7	TGTGCCAGCAGCGAGGGGGCCTCCTACGAGCAGTACTTC	CASSEGASYEQYF
14	medium-sized	-	TRBV18	TRBJ2-3	TGTGCCAGCTCACCACTAAGAGATACAGATACGCAGTATTTT	CASSPLRDTDTQYF